A single sample is the source of the 25 T cell receptor beta chains below, sequenced in a study of blood T cells in healthy people across ages. The authors ran a second PCR of about 6 to 12 cycles using a sample-barcoded 5' primer and a J-beta primer mix. From the 5' RACE reads, TCRdb called clonotypes with MiXCR, one entry per CDR3 protein. The sample includes 650,000 to 800,000 distinct CDR3 sequences, 52% of them seen just once. The specimen sequenced was blood. The receptors come from a woman of 80 years or more in good health.

The chain links TRBV24-1 to TRBJ2-3, with 7 nucleotides matching TRBD1. This CDR3 comprises 16 residues. The V and J ends lost 7 bases and 3 bases, in that order; junction bases with no gene match: 12. CDR1 is KGHDR, CDR2 SFDVKD, per germline. CDR3 DNA sequence: TGTGCCACCAGCCCGGAAGGGGGCTTGATTACAGATACGCAGTATTTT. Amino acids: CATSPEGGLITDTQYF.

The chain carries TRBV21-1 and TRBJ2-3. TRBV21-1 is listed as a pseudogene. The CDR3 runs to 14 residues. The CDR3 protein is CASSTLSGTDTQYF. The CDR3 nucleotides read TGTGCCAGCAGTACACTTTCTGGCACAGATACGCAGTATTTT.

There are a few counts of this clonotype. The V gene is TRBV7-8, the J gene TRBJ2-5, with 9 bases that match TRBD2. The CDR3 spans 19 residues. The trim removed 5 bases at V and 5 bases at J, leaving 21 bases unmatched. Germline V gives CDR1 SGHVS, CDR2 FQNEAQ. Written as DNA, the CDR3 is TGTGCCAGCAGCCCGCAAATTTACGGGCCTAGCGGGGAACTGGAGACCCAGTACTTC. Its protein is CASSPQIYGPSGELETQYF.

Ten or more counts support this clonotype. The rearrangement uses TRBV2 and TRBJ2-5; TRBD2 aligns across 8 bases. The CDR3 totals 14 residues. Germline lookup yields CDR1 SNHLY and CDR2 FYNNEI. V lost 7 bases to trimming and J lost 2 bases; unmatched junction nucleotides: 6. The DNA for the CDR3 is TGTGCCAGCAACCGCGGGGGGCCACAAGAGACCCAGTACTTC. Translating it yields CASNRGGPQETQYF.

Worth noting for this clonotype: A much larger clone sits a single nucleotide away, making a read error possible. The chain uses TRBV20-1 and TRBJ2-7, with 10 bases lining up with TRBD2. CDR3 length: 15 residues. Germline values: CDR1 DFQATT, CDR2 SNEGSKA (reference sequence). Trimming at V came to 3 bases and at J to 7 bases, leaving 12 bases not matched to a gene. The CDR3 region is CSASLISGGYNEQYF. The CDR3 DNA reads as TGCAGTGCTAGCCTCATTAGCGGGGGGTACAATGAGCAGTACTTC.

The chain joins TRBV20-1 to TRBJ1-5, with D possibly TRBD1 on 6 matching bases. Per the germline V gene, CDR1 is DFQATT and CDR2 is SNEGSKA (reference sequence). There are 13 residues in the CDR3. Trimming shortened V by 3 bases and J by 7 bases, and 13 bases separated the two germline ends. CDR3 protein: CSASPGTWQPQHF. The CDR3 DNA reads TGCAGTGCTAGTCCCGGGACATGGCAGCCCCAGCATTTT.

In this sample, this clonotype turned up many times. The J gene is TRBJ2-1, the V gene TRBV20-1, with 9 bases aligning to TRBD1. There are 16 residues in the CDR3. CDR1 and CDR2 (germline): DFQATT, SNEGSKA (reference sequence). With V trimmed by 6 bases and J by 3 bases, 12 bases remained unmatched. The CDR3 nucleotides are TGCAGTGCCTCAAGAGTCACAGGGGGCAACTACAATGAGCAGTTCTTC. Residues: CSASRVTGGNYNEQFF.

The V gene is TRBV20-1, the J gene TRBJ1-4; D call uncertain. The CDR3 is 15 amino acids. Trimming shortened V by 3 bases and J by 8 bases, and 19 bases separated the two germline ends. The germline V gene has CDR1 DFQATT and CDR2 SNEGSKA (reference sequence). The CDR3: CSASDPRWSVEKLFF. The CDR3 DNA reads as TGCAGTGCTAGCGACCCCAGGTGGAGTGTGGAAAAACTGTTTTTT.

The sample holds many counts of this clonotype. V usage is TRBV12-3 or TRBV12-4 and J usage is TRBJ2-3, with D possibly being TRBD2 (5 bases). The CDR3 contains 16 residues. V dropped 0 bases and J dropped 0 bases, with 10 bases sitting between them. The CDR3 nucleotides are TGTGCCAGCAGTTTAGCTAGGACGGGGAGCACAGATACGCAGTATTTT. Translating gives CASSLARTGSTDTQYF.

The V and J genes are TRBV7-9 and TRBJ2-1; D gene unclear. The V gene lost 11 bases and the J gene lost 0 bases, with 14 bases spanning the gap. This CDR3 region has 14 residues. In germline, CDR1 is SEHNR, CDR2 FQNEAQ (reference sequence). CDR3 in amino acids: CADLRLGSYNEQFF. CDR3 DNA sequence: TGTGCCGACCTTCGGCTGGGCTCCTACAATGAGCAGTTCTTC. Full variable domain (remainder filled in from reference TRBV7-9 and TRBJ2-1): DTGVSQNPRHKITKRGQNVTFRCDPISEHNRLYWYRQTLGQGPEFLTYFQNEAQLEKSRLLSDRFSAERPKGSFSTLEIQRTEQGDSAMYLCADLRLGSYNEQFFGPGTRLTVL.

This rearrangement joins TRBV12-3 or TRBV12-4 to TRBJ1-1, with 10 nucleotides matching TRBD1. V lost 6 bases to trimming and J lost 10 bases; unmatched junction nucleotides: 8. The CDR3 is 13 residues long. The CDR3 sequence: CASRRGTGDVAFF. CDR3 sequence (DNA): TGTGCCAGCAGGCGCGGGACAGGGGATGTAGCTTTCTTT.

This sequence joins TRBV7-2 and TRBJ2-3; the match to TRBD2 covers 11 bases. The germline CDR1 and CDR2 sequences are SGHTA and FQGNSA. The CDR3 runs 18 residues. The J segment lost 7 bases and the V segment lost 2 bases, leaving 14 bases of the junction unmatched. The CDR3 protein is CASSLTSQGTSGSNTQYF. The CDR3 DNA reads TGTGCCAGCAGCTTAACATCGCAGGGGACTAGCGGTTCCAATACGCAGTATTTT.

The V gene is TRBV12-3 or TRBV12-4, the J gene TRBJ2-1; 11 positions match TRBD1. The CDR3 covers 14 residues. The V gene end was trimmed by 5 bases and the J gene end by 9 bases; junction bases not matched to a gene: 6. The CDR3 here is CASSLGTGGREQFF. CDR3 bases: TGTGCCAGCAGTCTCGGGACAGGGGGTCGTGAGCAGTTCTTC.

This clonotype was seen many times. This chain connects TRBV2 to TRBJ2-1, with D maybe TRBD1 (5 bases). CDR1 SNHLY and CDR2 FYNNEI come from the germline V gene. The CDR3 has 13 residues. The germline V and J ends were trimmed by 6 bases and 4 bases, with 10 bases remaining between them. CDR3 region: CASSDTGYNEQFF. The CDR3 nucleotides read TGTGCCAGCAGCGATACAGGATACAATGAGCAGTTCTTC.

As regards this clonotype: A much larger clone sits a single nucleotide away, making a read error possible. The gene calls are TRBV5-5 and TRBJ2-7; 7 bases align to TRBD1. The V gene's germline CDR1 is SGHKS and CDR2 YYEKEE (reference sequence). The CDR3 is 13 residues long. The V segment lost 6 bases and the J segment 5 bases; nucleotides outside the gene matches: 8. The CDR3 DNA reads as TGTGCCAGCACCCTGACAGGGTCAGACGAGCAGTACTTC. Amino acids: CASTLTGSDEQYF. Full variable domain (remainder filled in from reference TRBV5-5 and TRBJ2-7): DAGVTQSPTHLIKTRGQQVTLRCSPISGHKSVSWYQQVLGQGPQFIFQYYEKEERGRGNFPDRFSARQFPNYSSELNVNALLLGDSALYLCASTLTGSDEQYFGPGTRLTVT.

This clonotype was recorded at least ten times. This rearrangement joins TRBV27 to TRBJ2-7, with D unresolved. Per the germline V gene, CDR1 is MNHEY and CDR2 is SMNVEV (reference sequence). CDR3 size: 13 residues. Trimming pared 5 bases from V and 2 bases from J, leaving 10 bases between. The CDR3 DNA sequence: TGTGCCAGCAGTAAACAGTTAACCTACGAGCAGTACTTC. It is translated as CASSKQLTYEQYF.

The chain links TRBV10-3 to TRBJ2-5; possibly TRBD1 for D (6 bases). Between the trimmed V and J ends, which lost 2 bases and 1 base, there was a span of 14 bases. Germline CDR1 is ENHRY and CDR2 is SYGVKD. The CDR3 consists of 16 residues. The CDR3 protein is CAISEGASRGQETQYF. The CDR3 DNA reads as TGTGCCATCAGTGAGGGGGCTAGCAGGGGCCAAGAGACCCAGTACTTC.

In its sample, this clonotype was seen many times. The rearrangement joins TRBV7-9 to TRBJ2-1; 7 bases align to TRBD1. V shed 9 bases and J 5 bases; nucleotides not matched to a gene: 7. Germline lookup yields CDR1 SEHNR and CDR2 FQNEAQ (reference sequence). The CDR3 is 13 residues long. The CDR3 DNA is TGTGCCAGGACAGGGCCTTCCAACAATGAGCAGTTCTTC. It yields the protein CARTGPSNNEQFF.

The chain couples TRBV4-1 to TRBJ1-5, with D perhaps TRBD1 (5 bases). The CDR3 has 15 amino acids. V was pared by 4 bases and J by 3 bases, with 13 bases between. The germline gives CDR1 MGHRA, CDR2 YSYEKL. The CDR3 protein is CASSPGPGDNQPQHF. Written as DNA, the CDR3 is TGCGCCAGCAGCCCCGGACCGGGGGACAATCAGCCCCAGCATTTT.

The DNA of the CDR3 is TGTGCCAGCAGCTTACCTGGGACTCGTTCATCGAATGAGCAGTACTTC. Its translation: CASSLPGTRSSNEQYF. V gene TRBV11-1 combines with J gene TRBJ2-7; D may be TRBD2 (6 bases). Trimming cost V 2 bases and J 7 bases, with 21 bases left between them. This CDR3 region has 16 residues. Per germline, CDR1 SGHAT and CDR2 FQDESV (reference sequence).

This clonotype was seen at least ten times. The rearrangement joins TRBV5-4 to TRBJ2-5, with a weak D call TRBD2 (6 bases). The V end was cut by 2 bases, the J end by 5 bases, with 16 bases between. The CDR3 totals 15 residues. Germline CDR1 reads SGHNT; CDR2 reads YYREEE (reference sequence). The CDR3: CASSLPGVSVETQYF. CDR3 DNA: TGTGCCAGCAGCTTACCGGGGGTCAGCGTGGAGACCCAGTACTTC.

The V call is TRBV12-3 or TRBV12-4, the J call TRBJ2-5; D is unclear. V was clipped by 7 bases and J by 6 bases, with 15 bases between them. The CDR3 sequence is 13 residues long. The CDR3: CASTQSLWQTQYF. The CDR3 region has the DNA TGTGCCAGCACTCAAAGCTTATGGCAGACCCAGTACTTC.

As for this clonotype: Relative to the germline gene, one junction end is altered; a read error may explain this. The chain links TRBV12-3 or TRBV12-4 to TRBJ2-1; 10 bases match TRBD2. CDR3 size: 14 residues. This CDR3 reads CASSLAGATYEQFF. In DNA, the CDR3 is TGTGCCAGCAGTCTAGCGGGGGCGACCTACGAGCAGTTCTTC.

The chain couples TRBV4-2 to TRBJ2-1; 13 nucleotides match TRBD2. The V and J ends lost 0 bases and 5 bases, in that order; junction bases with no gene match: 7. Germline V gene sequence: CDR1 LGHNA, CDR2 YNFKEQ. The CDR3 totals 18 residues. Written as DNA, the CDR3 is TGTGCCAGCAGCCAAGAGTCCTCCGGGACTAGCGGGGACAATGAGCAGTTCTTC. Translating it yields CASSQESSGTSGDNEQFF.

The table lists this clonotype with many counts. A much larger clone lies a single base off, so this may be a read error. This chain links TRBV15 with TRBJ2-1; 8 bases agree with TRBD2. The J call is uncertain, as TRBJ2-7 better fits the DNA end. Germline CDR1 is LNHNV and CDR2 is YYDKDF (reference sequence). The CDR3 sequence is 15 residues long. DNA of the CDR3: TGTGCCACCGGCACAATAGCGGGACCCTACAATGAGCAGTACTTC. Translation gives CATGTIAGPYNEQYF.